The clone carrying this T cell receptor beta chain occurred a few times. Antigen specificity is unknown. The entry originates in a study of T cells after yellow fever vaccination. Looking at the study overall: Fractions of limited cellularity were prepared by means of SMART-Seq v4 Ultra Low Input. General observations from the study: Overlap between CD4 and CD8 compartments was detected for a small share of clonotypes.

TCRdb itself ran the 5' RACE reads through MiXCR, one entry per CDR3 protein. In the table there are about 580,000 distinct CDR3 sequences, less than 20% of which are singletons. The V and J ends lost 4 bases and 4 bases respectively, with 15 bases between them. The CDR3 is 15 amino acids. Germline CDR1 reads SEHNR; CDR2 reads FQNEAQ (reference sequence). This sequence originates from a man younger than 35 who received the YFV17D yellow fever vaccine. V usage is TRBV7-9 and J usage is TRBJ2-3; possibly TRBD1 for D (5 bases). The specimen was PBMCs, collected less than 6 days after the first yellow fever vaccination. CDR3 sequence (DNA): TGTGCCAGCAGCTCTACGGCAATAGGGGCAGATACGCAGTATTTT. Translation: CASSSTAIGADTQYF.